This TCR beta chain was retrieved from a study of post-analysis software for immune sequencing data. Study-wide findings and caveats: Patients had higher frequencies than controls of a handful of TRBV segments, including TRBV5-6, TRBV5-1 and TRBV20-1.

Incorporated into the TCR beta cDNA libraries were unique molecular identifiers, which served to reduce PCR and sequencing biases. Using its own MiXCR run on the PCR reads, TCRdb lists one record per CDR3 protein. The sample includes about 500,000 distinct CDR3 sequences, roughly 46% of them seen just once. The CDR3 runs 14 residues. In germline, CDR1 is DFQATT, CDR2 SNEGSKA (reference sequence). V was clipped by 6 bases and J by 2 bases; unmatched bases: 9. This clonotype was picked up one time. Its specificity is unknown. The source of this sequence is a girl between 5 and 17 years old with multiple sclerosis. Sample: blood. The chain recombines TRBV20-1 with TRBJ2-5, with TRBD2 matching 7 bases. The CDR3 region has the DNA TGCAGTGCGTTACCCTGGGGGGGTCAAGAGACCCAGTACTTC. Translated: CSALPWGGQETQYF.